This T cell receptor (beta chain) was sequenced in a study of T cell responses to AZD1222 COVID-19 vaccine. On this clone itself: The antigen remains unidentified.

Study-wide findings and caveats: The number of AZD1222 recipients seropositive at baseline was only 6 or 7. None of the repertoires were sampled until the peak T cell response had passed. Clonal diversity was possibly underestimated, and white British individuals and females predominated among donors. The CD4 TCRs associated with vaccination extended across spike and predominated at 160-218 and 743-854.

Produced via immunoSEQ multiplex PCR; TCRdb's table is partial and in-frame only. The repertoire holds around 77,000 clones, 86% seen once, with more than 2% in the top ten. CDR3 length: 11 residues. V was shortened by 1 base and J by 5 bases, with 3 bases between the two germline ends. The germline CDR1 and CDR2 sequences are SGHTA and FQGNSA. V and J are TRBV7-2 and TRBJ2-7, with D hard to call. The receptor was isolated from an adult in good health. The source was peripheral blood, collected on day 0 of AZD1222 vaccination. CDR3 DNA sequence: TGTGCCAGCAGCTTAGGGGACGAGCAGTACTTC. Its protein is CASSLGDEQYF.